Shown below are 30 T cell receptor beta chains from a single sample sequenced in a study of shared clonotypes between healthy human individuals. Naive CD8 cells were CD45RO-negative, positively selected for CCR7, excluding terminally differentiated effector memory CD45RA+ cells. Libraries were prepared by immunoSEQ multiplex PCR; TCRdb keeps only in-frame clonotypes and omits some of them. The profile shows about 2 million clones, approximately 95% of them singletons. The sequenced sample was naive CD8+ T cells sorted from blood. The receptors derive from a man between 18 and 29 years old in good health.

The genes are TRBV7-6 and TRBJ1-5; D is unclear. V was shortened by 4 bases and J by 6 bases, with 13 bases between the two germline ends. CDR1 and CDR2 from the germline V gene are SGHVS and FNYEAQ. CDR3 length: 14 amino acids. The chain's CDR3 is CASSSAGSGQPQHF. The CDR3 region has the DNA TGTGCCAGCAGCTCGGCAGGATCAGGTCAGCCCCAGCATTTT. Full variable domain (missing parts from reference TRBV7-6 and TRBJ1-5): GAGVSQSPRYKVTKRGQDVALRCDPISGHVSLYWYRQALGQGPEFLTYFNYEAQQDKSGLPNDRFSAERPEGSISTLTIQRTEQRDSAMYRCASSSAGSGQPQHFGDGTRLSIL.

This chain links TRBV5-6 with TRBJ1-5; the D is unclear. This CDR3 region has 14 residues. The germline V gene has CDR1 SGHDT and CDR2 YYEEEE. Between the trimmed V and J ends, which lost 4 bases and 2 bases, there was a span of 10 bases. The CDR3 protein is CASSQSQGNQPQHF. In nucleotides, the CDR3 is TGTGCCAGCAGCCAAAGCCAGGGCAATCAGCCCCAGCATTTT. Filled out from reference TRBV5-6 and TRBJ1-5, the complete variable domain reads DAGVTQSPTHLIKTRGQQVTLRCSPKSGHDTVSWYQQALGQGPQFIFQYYEEEERQRGNFPDRFSGHQFPNYSSELNVNALLLGDSALYLCASSQSQGNQPQHFGDGTRLSIL.

A remark on this clone: The same CDR3 is also encoded by other DNA sequences in this sample. The chain carries TRBV5-1 and TRBJ2-7; possibly TRBD1 for D (6 bases). The CDR3 totals 14 residues. From germline, CDR1 is SGHRS and CDR2 YFSETQ. With 1 base removed from V and 0 bases from J, the gap between germline ends came to 8 bases. CDR3 in DNA: TGCGCCAGCAGCTTGACAGGGAGCTCCTACGAGCAGTACTTC. Protein sequence: CASSLTGSSYEQYF.

CDR3 in amino acids: CATGDYISYEQYF. CDR3 DNA: TGTGCCACAGGGGACTACATCTCCTACGAGCAGTACTTC. V usage is TRBV6-1 and J usage is TRBJ2-7; the D gene is possibly TRBD2 (7 bases). The germline CDR1 and CDR2 sequences are MNHNS and SASEGT. This CDR3 contains 13 residues. V lost 10 bases, J lost 0 bases, and 13 bases lay in between.

This chain joins TRBV2 and TRBJ2-2; no clear D gene. The germline V gene has CDR1 SNHLY and CDR2 FYNNEI. V was clipped by 4 bases and J by 1 base, with 10 bases between them. This CDR3 has 15 amino acids. The CDR3 sequence: CASSVGFLNTGELFF. CDR3 sequence (DNA): TGTGCCAGCAGTGTTGGGTTCTTGAACACCGGGGAGCTGTTTTTT.

The gene calls are TRBV25-1 and TRBJ2-1; 7 bases align to TRBD1. V was pared by 5 bases and J by 7 bases, with 14 bases of the junction left unmatched. The CDR3 is made up of 16 amino acids. Germline V CDR1 and CDR2: MGHDK, SYGVNS. CDR3 residues: CASSPRKGQVLNEQFF. CDR3 nucleotide sequence: TGTGCCAGCAGTCCCCGCAAAGGACAGGTTCTGAATGAGCAGTTCTTC.

The rearrangement uses TRBV6-5 and TRBJ2-2, with TRBD1 as a possible D gene (6 bases). V was trimmed by 0 bases and J by 6 bases, leaving 14 bases between them. Germline V gene lookup returns CDR1 MNHEY and CDR2 SVGAGI. This CDR3 has 16 residues. CDR3 nucleotides: TGTGCCAGCAGTTACTCGATTTTACAGGGTTCCGGGGAGCTGTTTTTT. Its protein is CASSYSILQGSGELFF.

The J gene is TRBJ1-3, the V gene TRBV28; D is undetermined. This CDR3 is built from 12 residues. CDR1 and CDR2 (germline): MDHEN, SYDVKM. V lost 6 bases and J lost 9, with 12 bases in between. Here the CDR3 DNA reads TGTGCCAGCAGCCTACGGTTTGGCACCATATATTTT. Amino acid sequence: CASSLRFGTIYF.

Points on this clone: Other DNA sequences from this sample encode an identical CDR3 as well. The chain joins TRBV27 to TRBJ1-5; D gene uncertain. V was clipped by 7 bases and J by 4 bases, with 14 bases between them. The CDR3 consists of 14 residues. Germline assignment: CDR1 MNHEY and CDR2 SMNVEV (reference sequence). The DNA of the CDR3 is TGTGCCAGCACCCCCGTGGGAGGGAATCAGCCCCAGCATTTT. It translates to CASTPVGGNQPQHF.

The chain employs TRBV11-2 and TRBJ2-7, with D possibly being TRBD1 (5 bases). Germline V lookup: CDR1 SGHAT, CDR2 FQNNGV. V was cut by 1 base and J by 0 bases, with 10 bases left in between. The CDR3 runs to 15 residues. The CDR3 here is CASSLVNRPSYEQYF. CDR3 sequence (DNA): TGTGCCAGCAGCTTAGTAAACAGGCCCTCCTACGAGCAGTACTTC. Full variable domain (rest looked up from reference TRBV11-2 and TRBJ2-7): EAGVAQSPRYKIIEKRQSVAFWCNPISGHATLYWYQQILGQGPKLLIQFQNNGVVDDSQLPKDRFSAERLKGVDSTLKIQPAKLEDSAVYLCASSLVNRPSYEQYFGPGTRLTVT.

This clone was detected only once. V usage is TRBV6-1 and J usage is TRBJ2-7; D unclear. Trimming took off 0 bases at V and 3 bases at J, with 18 bases between the two ends. This CDR3 is 17 amino acids long. Germline values: CDR1 MNHNS, CDR2 SASEGT. CDR3 protein: CASSEARILGPLYEQYF. CDR3 in DNA: TGTGCCAGCAGTGAAGCGCGCATTCTAGGGCCTCTCTACGAGCAGTACTTC.

V and J are TRBV6-6 and TRBJ2-2; perhaps TRBD1 as D (5 bases). Germline loops: CDR1 MNHNY, CDR2 SVGAGI (reference sequence). V was shortened by 8 bases and J by 5 bases, with 12 bases between the two germline ends. CDR3 size: 13 residues. This chain's CDR3 is CASPMAGTGELFF. CDR3 coding DNA: TGTGCCAGCCCAATGGCAGGGACCGGGGAGCTGTTTTTT.

This rearrangement joins TRBV5-6 to TRBJ1-5; perhaps TRBD1 as D (5 bases). V dropped 4 bases and J dropped 0 bases, with 14 bases sitting between them. Per germline, CDR1 SGHDT and CDR2 YYEEEE. CDR3 length: 16 amino acids. Here the CDR3 reads CASSIFWGTSNQPQHF. In DNA, the CDR3 is TGTGCCAGCAGCATATTCTGGGGGACTAGCAATCAGCCCCAGCATTTT.

The J gene is TRBJ2-7, the V gene TRBV13; TRBD2 agrees at 14 bases. After removal of 4 bases from V and 5 bases from J, the junction contained 10 bases not matched to a gene. CDR1 PRHDT and CDR2 FYEKMQ come from the germline V gene (reference sequence). The CDR3 loop spans 17 amino acids. The CDR3 DNA sequence: TGTGCCAGCAGCTCCGGACTAGCGGGAGGAACTGGGAACGAGCAGTACTTC. It codes for CASSSGLAGGTGNEQYF.

As regards this clone: The identical CDR3 is also encoded by other nucleotide sequences in the sample. The genes are TRBV30 and TRBJ1-5; D perhaps matches TRBD1 (5 bases). This CDR3 is 14 amino acids long. Germline-derived CDR1 and CDR2 are GTSNPN and SVGIG (reference sequence). V shed 0 bases and J shed 7 bases, with 13 bases lying between them. The CDR3 protein is CAWSVGGPEQPQHF. In nucleotides, the CDR3 is TGTGCCTGGAGTGTCGGGGGTCCGGAGCAGCCCCAGCATTTT.

The chain combines TRBV11-2 with TRBJ2-4, with D possibly being TRBD2 (5 bases). There are 17 residues in the CDR3. V shed 2 bases and J shed 4 bases, with 18 bases lying between them. The V gene's germline CDR1 is SGHAT and CDR2 FQNNGV. The CDR3 protein is CASSLSVSGVQKNIQYF. DNA of the CDR3: TGTGCCAGCAGCTTATCGGTATCCGGGGTACAGAAAAACATTCAGTACTTC.

The chain combines TRBV19 with TRBJ2-2, with no clear D. Trimming took 3 bases from V and 1 from J, leaving 6 bases between them. Per the germline V gene, CDR1 is LNHDA and CDR2 is SQIVND (reference sequence). This CDR3 has 14 residues. The CDR3 protein is CASSIIENTGELFF. The CDR3 bases are TGTGCCAGTAGTATTATAGAGAACACCGGGGAGCTGTTTTTT.

The chain joins TRBV2 to TRBJ2-5, with 11 bases matching TRBD2. Losses at the gene ends were 9 bases for V and 8 bases for J; bases not matched to a gene: 8. The germline CDR1 and CDR2 sequences are SNHLY and FYNNEI. The CDR3 extends over 13 amino acids. CDR3 coding DNA: TGTGCCAGTTTAGCGGGGGGGTTGGAAACCCAGTACTTC. Protein: CASLAGGLETQYF.

The chain links TRBV2 to TRBJ1-2, with a weak D call TRBD1 (6 bases). Trimming left V 10 bases short and J 4 bases short, with 16 bases between. This CDR3 is built from 13 residues. In germline, CDR1 is SNHLY, CDR2 FYNNEI. CDR3 DNA: TGTGCCACCCGTGGGGGGGCCTTCTATGGCTACACCTTC. Translating it yields CATRGGAFYGYTF.

This clone was seen only once. The genes are TRBV4-3 and TRBJ1-1, with a possible D match to TRBD1 (6 bases). Trimming pared 1 base from V and 3 bases from J, leaving 6 bases between. Germline CDR1 reads LGHNA; CDR2 reads YSLEER. The CDR3 consists of 13 residues. CDR3 sequence (DNA): TGCGCCAGCAGCCAAGGGGGGCACACTGAAGCTTTCTTT. Translating it yields CASSQGGHTEAFF.

V is TRBV27 and J is TRBJ2-1, with 11 nucleotides matching TRBD2. There are 16 residues in the CDR3. The V gene end was trimmed by 7 bases and the J gene end by 5 bases; junction bases not matched to a gene: 10. CDR1 and CDR2 (germline): MNHEY, SMNVEV (reference sequence). CDR3 nucleotides: TGTGCCAGCACTTATAGCGGGGGGGCGGGGCACAATGAGCAGTTCTTC. This encodes CASTYSGGAGHNEQFF.

The chain carries TRBV5-4 and TRBJ2-7; either TRBD1 or TRBD2 may supply D (5 bases each). CDR1 is SGHNT and CDR2 is YYREEE in the germline V gene (reference sequence). CDR3 length equals 14 residues. With 5 bases removed from V and 3 bases from J, the gap between germline ends came to 15 bases. CDR3 sequence: CASRGDGDNYEQYF. The CDR3 DNA reads as TGTGCCAGCAGGGGGGACGGCGATAACTACGAGCAGTACTTC.

With respect to this clone: This sample includes further DNA sequences coding for the same CDR3. V usage is TRBV6-5 and J usage is TRBJ1-1, with D unclear. V was trimmed by 0 bases and J by 1 base, leaving 6 bases between them. This CDR3 is 14 amino acids long. Germline V gives CDR1 MNHEY, CDR2 SVGAGI. CDR3 sequence (DNA): TGTGCCAGCAGTTACTCTCCCGGGAACACTGAAGCTTTCTTT. As protein: CASSYSPGNTEAFF.

The chain recombines TRBV13 with TRBJ2-2; D possibly uses TRBD1 or TRBD2 (5 bases each). V lost 1 base and J 0 bases, leaving 18 bases between the germline ends. This CDR3 has 19 amino acids. CDR1 PRHDT and CDR2 FYEKMQ come from the germline V gene (reference sequence). The CDR3 loop reads CASSLAAYRGLSNTGELFF. CDR3 coding DNA: TGTGCCAGCAGCTTAGCGGCCTATCGGGGCCTATCGAACACCGGGGAGCTGTTTTTT.

The chain joins TRBV27 to TRBJ2-7; TRBD2 might be the D (6 bases). V was clipped by 6 bases and J by 3 bases, with 18 bases between them. The germline CDR1 and CDR2 sequences are MNHEY and SMNVEV (reference sequence). The CDR3 length is 15 residues. DNA for the CDR3: TGTGCCAGCAGCACTAGCCTTGGAATCTTCTACGAGCAGTACTTC. It encodes CASSTSLGIFYEQYF.

The V and J genes are TRBV6-5 and TRBJ2-1; D could derive from TRBD1 or TRBD2 (5 bases each). V was cut by 3 bases and J by 8 bases, with 14 bases left in between. Germline V gives CDR1 MNHEY, CDR2 SVGAGI. The CDR3 has 14 amino acids. For the CDR3, the DNA is TGTGCCAGCAGTTATTCCCGGGACGTGGATGAGCAGTTCTTC. Translated, it gives CASSYSRDVDEQFF.

The chain is built from TRBV4-1 and TRBJ1-3; possible D gene TRBD1, 6 bases. CDR1 MGHRA and CDR2 YSYEKL come from the germline V gene. Trimming took off 4 bases at V and 3 bases at J, with 10 bases between the two ends. This CDR3 has 14 residues. The CDR3 DNA follows: TGCGCCAGCAGCCCGGGGGCGCGTGGAAACACCATATATTTT. Amino acid sequence: CASSPGARGNTIYF.

CDR3: CASSAYLGYTQYF. The CDR3 DNA is TGTGCCAGTAGTGCCTATTTGGGTTATACGCAGTATTTT. The chain employs TRBV19 and TRBJ2-3; D not certain. Trimming removed 5 bases at V and 7 bases at J, with 13 bases between. Looked up from germline, CDR1 is LNHDA and CDR2 is SQIVND (reference sequence). The CDR3 has 13 residues.

This chain uses TRBV13 with TRBJ2-2; D is unclear. Germline CDR1 PRHDT, CDR2 FYEKMQ (reference sequence). The CDR3 loop spans 13 amino acids. Trimming stripped 2 bases from V and 5 bases from J, with 6 bases between. The CDR3 protein is CASSLPGTGELFF. CDR3 in DNA: TGTGCCAGCAGCTTACCCGGAACCGGGGAGCTGTTTTTT.

The chain links TRBV5-6 to TRBJ2-7, with D perhaps TRBD1 (6 bases). V lost 4 bases, J lost 3 bases, and 20 bases lay in between. Germline V gene data show CDR1 as SGHDT and CDR2 as YYEEEE. The CDR3 spans 16 residues. DNA of the CDR3: TGTGCCAGCAGCGGGACCACAGGGAACAATCTCTACGAGCAGTACTTC. It translates to CASSGTTGNNLYEQYF.